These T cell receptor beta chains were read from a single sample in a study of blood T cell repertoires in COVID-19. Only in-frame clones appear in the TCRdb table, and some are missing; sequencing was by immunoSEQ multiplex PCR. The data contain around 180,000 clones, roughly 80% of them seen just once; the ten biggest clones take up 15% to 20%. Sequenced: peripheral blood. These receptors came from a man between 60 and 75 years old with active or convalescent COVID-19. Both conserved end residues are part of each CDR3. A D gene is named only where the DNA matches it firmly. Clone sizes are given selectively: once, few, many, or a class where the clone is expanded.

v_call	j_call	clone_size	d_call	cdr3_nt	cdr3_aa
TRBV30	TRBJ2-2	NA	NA	TGTGCCTGGAGCGCTACAGGGACCGGGGAGCTGTTTTTT	CAWSATGTGELFF
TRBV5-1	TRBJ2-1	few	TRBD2	TGCGCCAGCAGCTTGGGGCCTAGCGGGAGGGTTGAGCAGTTCTTC	CASSLGPSGRVEQFF
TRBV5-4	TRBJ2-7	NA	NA	TGTGCCAGCAGCTTAGGTAGCTCTAAAATATACGAGCAGTACTTC	CASSLGSSKIYEQYF
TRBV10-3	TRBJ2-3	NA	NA	TGTGCCATTAACTACGGGGGAAGCACAGATACGCAGTATTTT	CAINYGGSTDTQYF
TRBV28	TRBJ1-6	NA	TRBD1	TGTGCCAGCAGTTTAAACAGGGGTAATTCACCCCTCCACTTT	CASSLNRGNSPLHF
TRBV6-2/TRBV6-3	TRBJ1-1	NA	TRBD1	TGTGCCAGCAGTTACTCGGCCAGGGGGCCCACTGAAGCTTTCTTT	CASSYSARGPTEAFF
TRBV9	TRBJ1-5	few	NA	TGTGCCAGCAGCGTAGGCGGCAGTAGCAATCAGCCCCAGCATTTT	CASSVGGSSNQPQHF
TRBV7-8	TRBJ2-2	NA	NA	TGTGCCAGCAGCTTAAGAGGGGGTTACAACGGGGAGCTGTTTTTT	CASSLRGGYNGELFF
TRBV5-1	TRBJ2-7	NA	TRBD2	TGCGCCAGCAGCCCTAGGTCAGCGGGGCCTAAAGAGCAGTACTTC	CASSPRSAGPKEQYF
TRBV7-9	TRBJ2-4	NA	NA	TGTGCCAGCAGTCCCGGAGGGGAGATAGCCAAAAACATTCAGTACTTC	CASSPGGEIAKNIQYF